The present TCR beta chain was sequenced within a study of T cell responses to AZD1222 COVID-19 vaccine. Whole-study findings and limits: Spike-specific TCRs gained breadth and depth after people received two AZD1222 doses.

The table came from immunoSEQ multiplex PCR; TCRdb's copy has only in-frame clones and leaves some out. The sample has about 160,000 clones, 90% to 95% seen once. Second doses were pooled across both intervals (about 4 or about 12 weeks). Concerning this clone itself: The antigen is not known.

The V end was cut by 3 bases, the J end by 5 bases, with 13 bases between. Germline CDR1 KGHSY, CDR2 FQNENV. CDR3 length: 14 amino acids. The TCR sequence derives from an adult who received the AZD1222 COVID-19 vaccine. Here the sequenced sample was peripheral blood, taken 28 days after the second AZD1222 dose. This chain connects TRBV16 to TRBJ1-1; no clear D gene. The CDR3 nucleotides read TGTGCCAGCAGCCACCTTACGGAGTCGACTGAAGCTTTCTTT. The encoded protein is CASSHLTESTEAFF.